The rows below give T cell receptor beta chains drawn from one sample of a study of shared clonotypes between healthy human individuals. TCRdb's table, derived via immunoSEQ multiplex PCR, lists solely in-frame clones and lacks some. The sample consists of nearly 600,000 clones, about 95% of them appearing once. Sequenced: naive CD8+ T cells sorted from blood. These receptors all stem from a woman aged 30 to 39 in good health. Each CDR3 is given with its conserved first and last residue. The D gene is left open where the match is weak. A row's size may be missing; if present it is once, few, many or a size class.

TRBV7-9	-	-	TRBJ1-1	TGTGCCAGCAGCTTAGCGTACGTAGGGGATAACACTGAAGCTTTCTTT	CASSLAYVGDNTEAFF
TRBV7-9	-	-	TRBJ2-1	TGTGCCAGCAGTCCAACAGGGTGGAACAATGAGCAGTTCTTC	CASSPTGWNNEQFF
TRBV27	-	-	TRBJ1-2	TGTGCCAGCAGTTTGATAAACCCCCCCTACTATGGCTACACCTTC	CASSLINPPYYGYTF
TRBV5-1	-	few	TRBJ1-1	TGCGCCAGCTTCTCCGAGGGGACTGAAGCTTTCTTT	CASFSEGTEAFF
TRBV5-5	-	-	TRBJ1-1	TGTGCCAGCAGCTTTTATCTCCTTTCAGTGAACACTGAAGCTTTCTTT	CASSFYLLSVNTEAFF
TRBV13	-	-	TRBJ2-7	TGTGCCAGCAGCCTACGCCAGTTGCCAACCTACGAGCAGTACTTC	CASSLRQLPTYEQYF
TRBV5-1	-	-	TRBJ2-3	TGCGCCAGCAGCTTGGACAGGGCCTACGAAATTAGCACAGATACGCAGTATTTT	CASSLDRAYEISTDTQYF
TRBV7-8	TRBD2	-	TRBJ2-7	TGTGCCAGCAGCGGAACCCGTGTGCTAGCGGGAGTGTTGTACGAGCAGTACTTC	CASSGTRVLAGVLYEQYF
TRBV5-5	TRBD1	-	TRBJ2-1	TGTGCCAGCAGCTTTACCGGGACAGGGTACTACAATGAGCAGTTCTTC	CASSFTGTGYYNEQFF
TRBV19	-	-	TRBJ2-5	TGTGCCAGTAGTATCGAGGTTCAAGAGACCCAGTACTTC	CASSIEVQETQYF
TRBV5-8	TRBD2	-	TRBJ2-1	TGTGCCAGCAGCTTGGTGGTATCTAGCGGAGAGCAGTTCTTC	CASSLVVSSGEQFF
TRBV10-2	TRBD1	-	TRBJ2-7	TGCGCCAGCAGGGACAGGGGCGCCCTCTACGAGCAGTACTTC	CASRDRGALYEQYF
TRBV13	TRBD1	-	TRBJ2-2	TGTGCCAGCAGCTTAGGCGGCGGACAGGGTTGGGAGCTGTTTTTT	CASSLGGGQGWELFF
TRBV28	TRBD1	-	TRBJ2-5	TGTGCCAGCAGTTTCAGACAGGGGGTCCAAGAGACCCAGTACTTC	CASSFRQGVQETQYF
TRBV7-9	TRBD2	-	TRBJ2-1	TGTGCCAGCAGCTGGGGACTAGCGGGAGACGGCGCTTGGAATGAGCAGTTCTTC	CASSWGLAGDGAWNEQFF
TRBV5-4	-	-	TRBJ2-5	TGTGCCAGCAGCTCGGCGGAACAAGAGACCCAGTACTTC	CASSSAEQETQYF
TRBV27	TRBD2	-	TRBJ2-1	TGTGCCAGCAGTTCCACGAGGGCTAGCGGAAACAATGAGCAGTTCTTC	CASSSTRASGNNEQFF
TRBV29-1	TRBD1	-	TRBJ2-7	TGCAGCGTTGAGACAGGGCTGAACGAGCAGTACTTC	CSVETGLNEQYF
TRBV9	-	-	TRBJ2-4	TGTGCCAGCAGCGAAATCTCCTCTGGACCCAAAAACATTCAGTACTTC	CASSEISSGPKNIQYF
TRBV7-8	-	-	TRBJ1-5	TGTGCCAGCAGCCCCCTGGGGGTGAATCAGCCCCAGCATTTT	CASSPLGVNQPQHF
TRBV28	TRBD1	-	TRBJ1-4	TGTGCCAGCAGACCGACAGGGGTTGAAAAACTGTTTTTT	CASRPTGVEKLFF
TRBV7-9	-	-	TRBJ1-1	TGTGCCAGCAGTCTGGAGACAACGGCTGAAGCTTTCTTT	CASSLETTAEAFF
TRBV6-1	-	-	TRBJ1-5	TGTGCCAGCAGTGAATTTCCAGTACAGACAGACAATCAGCCCCAGCATTTT	CASSEFPVQTDNQPQHF
TRBV5-6	TRBD1	-	TRBJ1-2	TGTGCCAGCAGCTTGCCGGGACAGGGTTTAGTGTTTGGCTACACCTTC	CASSLPGQGLVFGYTF
TRBV9	-	few	TRBJ1-1	TGTGCCAGCAGCCCGAGTGGTCGCGGATCGAACACTGAAGCTTTCTTT	CASSPSGRGSNTEAFF
TRBV19	-	-	TRBJ2-5	TGTGCCAGTAGCCCCCCTGGGTACCAAGAGACCCAGTACTTC	CASSPPGYQETQYF
TRBV7-2	TRBD1	-	TRBJ2-7	TGTGCCAGCAGCTTAGGACAGGGGGTCGACTACGAGCAGTACTTC	CASSLGQGVDYEQYF
TRBV2	TRBD1	-	TRBJ2-3	TGTGCCAGCAGGCAGGGGGTCACCGACACAGATACGCAGTATTTT	CASRQGVTDTDTQYF
TRBV4-1	-	-	TRBJ2-7	TGCGCCAGCAGCCCCCCCGGGCCCTACGAGCAGTACTTC	CASSPPGPYEQYF
TRBV28	TRBD2	-	TRBJ2-1	TGTGCCAGCAGTTCGGGACTAGCGGGAAGGAATGAGCAGTTCTTC	CASSSGLAGRNEQFF
TRBV6-1	-	-	TRBJ2-7	TGTGCCAGCAGTGAACGGGAGATGTACTACGAGCAGTACTTC	CASSEREMYYEQYF
TRBV10-3	TRBD1	-	TRBJ1-1	TGTGCCATCAGTGAGGGCAGGGGGCCCACTGAAGCTTTCTTT	CAISEGRGPTEAFF
TRBV6-6	-	-	TRBJ2-7	TGTGCCAGCAGTTATTCGGACCGCCCATCCCCCTACGAGCAGTACTTC	CASSYSDRPSPYEQYF
TRBV27	TRBD2	-	TRBJ2-3	TGTGCCAGCAGTTCTGTAGGAATTGGCCTAAGACTAGCGGGAGTGGCGCAGTATTTT	CASSSVGIGLRLAGVAQYF
TRBV28	-	-	TRBJ2-1	TGTGCCAGCAGTTTCGTGGGGGACTACAATGAGCAGTTCTTC	CASSFVGDYNEQFF
TRBV4-1	TRBD2	-	TRBJ2-7	TGCGCCAGCAGCCCCCAGGGACTAGCAGATTACGAGCAGTACTTC	CASSPQGLADYEQYF
TRBV4-1	-	-	TRBJ2-7	TGCGCCAGCAGCCTACCAGGGTCGTACGAGCAGTACTTC	CASSLPGSYEQYF